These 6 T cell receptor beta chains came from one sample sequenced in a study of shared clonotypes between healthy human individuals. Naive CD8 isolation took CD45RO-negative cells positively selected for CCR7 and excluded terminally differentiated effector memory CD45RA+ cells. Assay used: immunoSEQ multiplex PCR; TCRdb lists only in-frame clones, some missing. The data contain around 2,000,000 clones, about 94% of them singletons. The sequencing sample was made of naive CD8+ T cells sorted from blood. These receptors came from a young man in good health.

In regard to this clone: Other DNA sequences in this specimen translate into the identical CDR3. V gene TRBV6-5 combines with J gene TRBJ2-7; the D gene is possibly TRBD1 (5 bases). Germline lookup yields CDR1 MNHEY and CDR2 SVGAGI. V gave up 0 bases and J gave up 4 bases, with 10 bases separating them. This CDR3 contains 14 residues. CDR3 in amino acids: CASSYSDQGYEQYF. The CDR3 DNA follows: TGTGCCAGCAGTTACTCCGATCAGGGTTACGAGCAGTACTTC.

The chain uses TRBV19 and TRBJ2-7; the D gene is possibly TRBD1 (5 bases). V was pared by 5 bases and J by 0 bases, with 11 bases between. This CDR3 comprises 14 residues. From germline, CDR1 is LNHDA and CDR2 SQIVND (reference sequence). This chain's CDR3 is CASSYRLSSYEQYF. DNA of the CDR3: TGTGCCAGTAGTTACAGGCTTAGCTCCTACGAGCAGTACTTC.

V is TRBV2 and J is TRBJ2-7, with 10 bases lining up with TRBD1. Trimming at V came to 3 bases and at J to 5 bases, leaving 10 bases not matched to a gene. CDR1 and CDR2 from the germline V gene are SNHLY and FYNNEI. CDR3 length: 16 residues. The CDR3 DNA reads TGTGCCAGCAGTGAGGTCGGGACAGGGGACGTCCACGAGCAGTACTTC. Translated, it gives CASSEVGTGDVHEQYF.

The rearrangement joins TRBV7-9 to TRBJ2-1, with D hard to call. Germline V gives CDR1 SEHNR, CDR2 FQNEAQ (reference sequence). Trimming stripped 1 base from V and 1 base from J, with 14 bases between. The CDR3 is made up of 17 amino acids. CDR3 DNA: TGTGCCAGCAGCTTAGAAACGGCGGAACCTTCCTACAATGAGCAGTTCTTC. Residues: CASSLETAEPSYNEQFF.

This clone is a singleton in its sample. CDR3 in amino acids: CASSWDSGTEAFF. The CDR3 DNA is TGTGCCAGCAGCTGGGACAGCGGAACTGAAGCTTTCTTT. This sequence joins TRBV5-5 and TRBJ1-1; 7 bases line up with TRBD1. V gave up 3 bases and J gave up 5 bases; unmatched junction bases: 4. CDR1 is SGHKS and CDR2 is YYEKEE in the germline V gene (reference sequence). CDR3 length: 13 residues.

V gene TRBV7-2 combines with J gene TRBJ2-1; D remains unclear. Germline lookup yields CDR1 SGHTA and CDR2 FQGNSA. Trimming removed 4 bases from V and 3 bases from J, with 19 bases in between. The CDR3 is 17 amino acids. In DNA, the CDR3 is TGTGCCAGCAGCTCTATTCCCTCCCCCACACACTACAATGAGCAGTTCTTC. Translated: CASSSIPSPTHYNEQFF.